Below, one T cell receptor beta chain is given with its context. The data belong to a study of T cell changes during pregnancy in multiple sclerosis. V lost 4 bases to trimming and J lost 5 bases, with 14 bases between them. This CDR3 comprises 15 residues. CDR1 is SEHNR and CDR2 is FQNEAQ in the germline V gene (reference sequence). Assay: immunoSEQ multiplex PCR; the TCRdb copy retains only in-frame clones and omits some. This sample has around 71,000 clones, with 85% to 95% found just once. This clonotype originated in a female donor with multiple sclerosis, enrolled in a pregnancy study. The sequencing used peripheral blood, collected in the third trimester of pregnancy. The chain employs TRBV7-9 and TRBJ2-2, with D perhaps TRBD1 (6 bases). CDR3 DNA sequence: TGTGCCAGCAGCTCAGGGGATAAGGGGACCGGGGAGCTGTTTTTT. This encodes CASSSGDKGTGELFF.